These T cell receptor beta chains were read from a single sample in a study of vaccination effects on CD4 cells after COVID-19. The protocol was immunoSEQ multiplex PCR, while the TCRdb copy is restricted to in-frame clones and leaves out a portion. Of approximately 37,000 clones listed, around 75% are singletons. The antigens for these receptors are not known. Sequencing was performed on CD4+ T cells from PBMCs cultured with a peptide pool, taken before COVID-19 vaccination. The origin of the receptors is a human donor who had a prior SARS-CoV-2 infection. Each CDR3 is given with its conserved first and last residue. The D gene is left open where the match is weak.

D gene: NA; J gene: TRBJ1-1; V gene: TRBV6-1; CDR3 protein: CASSEFGGGDTEAFF
D gene: NA; J gene: TRBJ1-3; V gene: TRBV6-1; CDR3 protein: CASSEFFRDTEGNTIYF
D gene: NA; J gene: TRBJ2-7; V gene: TRBV11-1; CDR3 protein: CASSPRDLIYEQYF
D gene: TRBD2; J gene: TRBJ2-1; V gene: TRBV9; CDR3 protein: CASSAEREGQGEQFF
D gene: NA; J gene: TRBJ2-7; V gene: TRBV7-8; CDR3 protein: CASSQTLGVQYF
D gene: NA; J gene: TRBJ1-2; V gene: TRBV7-2; CDR3 protein: CASSSRDAATNYGYTF
D gene: TRBD1; J gene: TRBJ2-7; V gene: TRBV18; CDR3 protein: CASSPSRDRGEQYF
D gene: TRBD2; J gene: TRBJ2-3; V gene: TRBV7-3; CDR3 protein: CASSSLAGTDTQYF
D gene: NA; J gene: TRBJ2-7; V gene: TRBV5-6; CDR3 protein: CASSTRTLTSSYEQYF
D gene: NA; J gene: TRBJ1-2; V gene: TRBV9; CDR3 protein: CASSVAGNYGYTF
D gene: NA; J gene: TRBJ1-2; V gene: TRBV12-3/TRBV12-4; CDR3 protein: CASSPGPNYGYTF
D gene: NA; J gene: TRBJ1-2; V gene: TRBV19; CDR3 protein: CASRNDRGSDYGYTF
D gene: NA; J gene: TRBJ1-1; V gene: TRBV20-1; CDR3 protein: CSASRVTDTEAFF
D gene: NA; J gene: TRBJ1-1; V gene: TRBV18; CDR3 protein: CASSPPGRDTQAFF
D gene: TRBD2; J gene: TRBJ2-5; V gene: TRBV2; CDR3 protein: CASSVRTRETQYF
D gene: TRBD2; J gene: TRBJ2-1; V gene: TRBV7-3; CDR3 protein: CASSPRTSGGDRGSEQFF
D gene: NA; J gene: TRBJ1-2; V gene: TRBV5-4; CDR3 protein: CASSSGGRENYGYTF
D gene: NA; J gene: TRBJ2-5; V gene: TRBV10-2; CDR3 protein: CASSPKRAGQETQYF
D gene: NA; J gene: TRBJ1-3; V gene: TRBV2; CDR3 protein: CASSAQGAGNTIYF
D gene: NA; J gene: TRBJ2-7; V gene: TRBV6-2/TRBV6-3; CDR3 protein: CASSYPTWEQYF
D gene: NA; J gene: TRBJ1-2; V gene: TRBV20-1; CDR3 protein: CSAGDSIIGYGYTF
D gene: NA; J gene: TRBJ1-5; V gene: TRBV6-2/TRBV6-3; CDR3 protein: CASSYADTQPQHF
D gene: TRBD2; J gene: TRBJ2-3; V gene: TRBV24-1; CDR3 protein: CATSDRLAGDADTQYF
D gene: NA; J gene: TRBJ2-3; V gene: TRBV7-3; CDR3 protein: CASSSTPLDTQYF
D gene: TRBD2; J gene: TRBJ2-2; V gene: TRBV6-5; CDR3 protein: CASSYDGREEVGELFF
D gene: NA; J gene: TRBJ2-2; V gene: TRBV14; CDR3 protein: CASSQGRYTGELFF
D gene: NA; J gene: TRBJ2-2; V gene: TRBV4-1; CDR3 protein: CASSQDTPELFF
D gene: NA; J gene: TRBJ1-2; V gene: TRBV5-6; CDR3 protein: CASSFPGTNYGYTF
D gene: TRBD1; J gene: TRBJ1-1; V gene: TRBV7-9; CDR3 protein: CASSYRQGANTEAFF
D gene: NA; J gene: TRBJ1-2; V gene: TRBV9; CDR3 protein: CASSAGPDYGYTF
D gene: NA; J gene: TRBJ1-1; V gene: TRBV5-1; CDR3 protein: CASSSGTVNEAFF
D gene: NA; J gene: TRBJ1-2; V gene: TRBV27; CDR3 protein: CASKPGEGGYTF
D gene: NA; J gene: TRBJ2-3; V gene: TRBV5-4; CDR3 protein: CASSFGGSSTDTQYF
D gene: TRBD2; J gene: TRBJ2-4; V gene: TRBV18; CDR3 protein: CASSPPAAGGRMDIQYF
D gene: NA; J gene: TRBJ2-3; V gene: TRBV7-2; CDR3 protein: CASSPDRGRDTQYF
D gene: NA; J gene: TRBJ2-2; V gene: TRBV5-1; CDR3 protein: CASSLAPEAGELFF
D gene: NA; J gene: TRBJ1-2; V gene: TRBV20-1; CDR3 protein: CSASRQGNGYTF
D gene: TRBD1; J gene: TRBJ1-2; V gene: TRBV6-5; CDR3 protein: CASSRDPGQSYGYTF
D gene: NA; J gene: TRBJ2-7; V gene: TRBV5-6; CDR3 protein: CASSRTGTPYEQYF
D gene: NA; J gene: TRBJ1-2; V gene: TRBV5-6; CDR3 protein: CASKEASGYTF
D gene: NA; J gene: TRBJ2-4; V gene: TRBV2; CDR3 protein: CASSVGDLQYF
D gene: TRBD1; J gene: TRBJ1-4; V gene: TRBV5-1; CDR3 protein: CASSLVKGTGGVFNEKLFF
D gene: NA; J gene: TRBJ1-2; V gene: TRBV12-3/TRBV12-4; CDR3 protein: CASSFQINYGCTF